This TCR beta chain was identified in a study of early T cells in non-severe SARS-CoV-2 infection. Unique molecular identifiers (one per individual cDNA molecule) were attached. TCRdb re-derived calls from the 5' RACE reads in MiXCR, one entry per CDR3 protein. The table records fewer than 100,000 distinct CDR3 sequences, over 9% of them present only once. This clonotype has ten or more counts. The CDR3 has 15 amino acids. V lost 2 bases and J lost 2, with 12 bases in between. Germline CDR1 is SGHAT and CDR2 is FQDESV (reference sequence). The chain uses TRBV11-1 and TRBJ1-2; D call uncertain. The receptor's source is an adult who was a healthcare worker with PCR-confirmed SARS-CoV-2 infection or an uninfected control (not recorded which). Sequenced material: whole blood. The CDR3 is CASSLKGNLNYGYTF. The CDR3, as DNA: TGTGCCAGCAGCTTAAAGGGTAACCTCAACTATGGCTACACCTTC. Full variable domain (missing parts from reference TRBV11-1 and TRBJ1-2): EAEVAQSPRYKITEKSQAVAFWCDPISGHATLYWYRQILGQGPELLVQFQDESVVDDSQLPKDRFSAERLKGVDSTLKIQPAELGDSAMYLCASSLKGNLNYGYTFGSGTRLTVV.